The clone carrying this TCR beta chain was picked up many times. What it recognizes is unknown. The data originate from a study of CD8 T cells in ankylosing spondylitis. Points from the study as a whole: Disease-associated clones were CD8+ and fairly uncommon in peripheral blood. A motif of 8 or 9 highly homologous TCR beta variants was seen as apparently characteristic of ankylosing spondylitis blood.

TCRdb passed the 5' RACE reads through MiXCR, listing each CDR3 protein once. The data contain 210,000 or so distinct CDR3 sequences, 8% to 10% of them singletons. CDR1 and CDR2 from the germline V gene are SGHKS and YYEKEE (reference sequence). Between the trimmed V and J ends, which lost 0 bases and 6 bases, there was a span of 10 bases. The CDR3 consists of 13 residues. The sequence derives from a female donor with ankylosing spondylitis or in good health (not recorded which). The sample was blood, either unsorted or a sorted T cell fraction (not recorded which). The chain joins TRBV5-5 to TRBJ2-7, with D unresolved. This chain's CDR3 is CASSLGGISEQYF. CDR3 in DNA: TGTGCCAGCAGCTTGGGGGGAATCAGCGAGCAGTACTTC.